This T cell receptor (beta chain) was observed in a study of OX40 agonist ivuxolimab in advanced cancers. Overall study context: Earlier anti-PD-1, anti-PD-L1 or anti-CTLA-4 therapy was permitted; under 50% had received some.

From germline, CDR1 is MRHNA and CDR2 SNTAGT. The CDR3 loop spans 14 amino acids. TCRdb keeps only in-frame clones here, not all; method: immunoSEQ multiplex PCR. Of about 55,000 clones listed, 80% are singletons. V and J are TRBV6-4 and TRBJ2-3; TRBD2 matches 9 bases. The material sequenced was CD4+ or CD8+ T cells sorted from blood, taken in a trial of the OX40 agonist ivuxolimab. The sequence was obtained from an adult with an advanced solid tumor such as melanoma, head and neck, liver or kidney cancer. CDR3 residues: CASKPSGDADTQYF. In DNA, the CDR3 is TGTGCAAGTAAGCCTAGCGGGGACGCAGATACGCAGTATTTT.